A single sample is the source of the 28 T cell receptor beta chains below, sequenced in a study of blood T cell repertoires in COVID-19. Generated by immunoSEQ multiplex PCR, the TCRdb table keeps only in-frame clones and is missing some. The top ten hold roughly 2.6% of the sample, which has 80,000 to 130,000 clones, approximately 86% seen once. Sequencing was carried out using PBMCs or T cells enriched from blood (not recorded which). These receptors originate from a woman in her forties or fifties who had recovered from COVID-19.

The chain recombines TRBV19 with TRBJ2-1; 12 positions match TRBD2. Trimming took 9 bases from V and 5 from J; bases not matched to a gene: 5. Germline CDR1 LNHDA, CDR2 SQIVND (reference sequence). The CDR3 runs 14 residues. CDR3 in amino acids: CARAGTSGHNEQFF. The CDR3 DNA reads as TGTGCCAGGGCCGGGACTAGCGGGCACAATGAGCAGTTCTTC.

V is TRBV14 and J is TRBJ2-3; 9 bases are shared with TRBD2. This CDR3 comprises 16 residues. V shed 5 bases, J shed 2 bases, and the junction held 8 bases outside the gene matches. Germline CDR1 reads SGHDN; CDR2 reads FVKESK. CDR3 region: CASSYRSGRNTDTQYF. CDR3 bases: TGTGCCAGCAGCTATCGAAGCGGGAGGAACACAGATACGCAGTATTTT.

The rearrangement joins TRBV18 to TRBJ1-2; 7 nucleotides agree with TRBD1. Per germline, CDR1 KGHSH and CDR2 LQKENI. CDR3 size: 15 residues. V trimming: 6 bases; J trimming: 3 bases; junction bases outside the gene matches: 10. CDR3 sequence: CASSPGDSFYYGYTF. CDR3 bases: TGTGCCAGCTCCCCCGGGGACAGCTTTTACTATGGCTACACCTTC.

The chain is built from TRBV5-1 and TRBJ1-3, with D possibly matching TRBD1 (6 bases). CDR3 length: 15 residues. CDR1 is SGHRS and CDR2 is YFSETQ in the germline V gene. V lost 4 bases, J lost 0 bases, and 11 bases lay in between. The CDR3 DNA reads TGCGCCAGCAGCGAGGGGGAAAGCTCTGGAAACACCATATATTTT. Amino acids: CASSEGESSGNTIYF. Full variable domain (remainder filled in from reference TRBV5-1 and TRBJ1-3): KAGVTQTPRYLIKTRGQQVTLSCSPISGHRSVSWYQQTPGQGLQFLFEYFSETQRNKGNFPGRFSGRQFSNSRSEMNVSTLELGDSALYLCASSEGESSGNTIYFGEGSWLTVV.

V is TRBV3-1 (or the pseudogene TRBV3-2) and J is TRBJ1-1; 7 bases agree with TRBD1. The J segment lost 1 base and the V segment lost 3 bases, leaving 2 bases of the junction unmatched. Germline V lookup: CDR1 LGHDT, CDR2 YNNKEL (reference sequence). The CDR3 extends over 14 amino acids. CDR3 bases: TGTGCCAGCAGCCAGAACAGGGGGAACACTGAAGCTTTCTTT. Its protein is CASSQNRGNTEAFF.

The chain carries TRBV18 and TRBJ2-1; D perhaps matches TRBD2 (5 bases). CDR3 size: 12 residues. CDR1 KGHSH and CDR2 LQKENI come from the germline V gene. The V gene lost 3 bases and the J gene lost 7 bases, with 7 bases spanning the gap. CDR3 sequence reads: CASSPQRNEQFF. The CDR3 nucleotides read TGTGCCAGCTCACCCCAGCGGAATGAGCAGTTCTTC.

This chain connects TRBV6-5 to TRBJ2-6; D might be TRBD2 (5 bases). The CDR3 runs 16 residues. Per germline, CDR1 MNHEY and CDR2 SVGAGI. V lost 2 bases to trimming and J lost 0 bases, with 8 bases between them. For the CDR3, the DNA is TGTGCCAGCAGTTACATAGCGAACTCTGGGGCCAACGTCCTGACTTTC. It encodes CASSYIANSGANVLTF.

This clone was picked up a small number of times. The chain couples TRBV5-1 to TRBJ2-7; the D gene is possibly TRBD2 (7 bases). The CDR3 totals 15 residues. Germline V lookup: CDR1 SGHRS, CDR2 YFSETQ. V was shortened by 2 bases and J by 7 bases, with 19 bases between the two germline ends. DNA for the CDR3: TGCGCCAGCAGCTTTGGCGGGGGCCCTGAGGAGGAGCAGTACTTC. Its protein is CASSFGGGPEEEQYF.

The chain is built from TRBV5-5 and TRBJ2-2; 13 positions agree with TRBD2. The CDR3 length is 16 residues. Germline assignment: CDR1 SGHKS and CDR2 YYEKEE (reference sequence). The J segment lost 4 bases and the V segment lost 0 bases, leaving 0 bases of the junction unmatched. For the CDR3, the DNA is TGTGCCAGCAGCTTGGGGACTAGCGGGGGCACCGGGGAGCTGTTTTTT. Translated: CASSLGTSGGTGELFF. Using reference TRBV5-5 and TRBJ2-2 for the parts outside the CDR3, the full variable domain is DAGVTQSPTHLIKTRGQQVTLRCSPISGHKSVSWYQQVLGQGPQFIFQYYEKEERGRGNFPDRFSARQFPNYSSELNVNALLLGDSALYLCASSLGTSGGTGELFFGEGSRLTVL.

This sequence joins TRBV2 and TRBJ2-3; 11 bases agree with TRBD2. The germline CDR1 and CDR2 sequences are SNHLY and FYNNEI. The CDR3 contains 15 residues. The ends lost 6 bases at V and 1 base at J; junction bases unmatched: 3. The CDR3 DNA sequence: TGTGCCAGCAGGGAGACTAGCGGGGGCACAGATACGCAGTATTTT. Translation gives CASRETSGGTDTQYF.

V is TRBV12-3 or TRBV12-4 and J is TRBJ2-7, with 7 nucleotides matching TRBD1. V dropped 6 bases and J dropped 3; count of bases not matched to a gene: 5. This CDR3 spans 13 amino acids. As DNA, the CDR3 is TGTGCCAGCAGCCCGACAGGGAACTACGAGCAGTACTTC. It encodes CASSPTGNYEQYF.

The rearrangement links TRBV9 to TRBJ2-7, with 9 bases that match TRBD2. Germline lookup yields CDR1 SGDLS and CDR2 YYNGEE. CDR3 length: 15 amino acids. Trimming cost V 4 bases and J 4 bases; bases outside gene matches: 9. The CDR3 here is CASSTGAGGPYEQYF. DNA of the CDR3: TGTGCCAGCAGCACAGGGGCGGGGGGGCCGTACGAGCAGTACTTC. The full variable domain, its missing parts supplied by reference TRBV9 and TRBJ2-7, is DSGVTQTPKHLITATGQRVTLRCSPRSGDLSVYWYQQSLDQGLQFLIQYYNGEERAKGNILERFSAQQFPDLHSELNLSSLELGDSALYFCASSTGAGGPYEQYFGPGTRLTVT.

This CDR3 reads CASSFRRNREGSYNEQFF. CDR3 nucleotides: TGTGCCAGCAGTTTCCGCAGGAACAGGGAGGGCTCCTACAATGAGCAGTTCTTC. This chain connects TRBV27 to TRBJ2-1, with D maybe TRBD2 (7 bases). Looked up from germline, CDR1 is MNHEY and CDR2 is SMNVEV (reference sequence). The V end lost 3 bases, the J end lost 0 bases, and 18 bases lay between the germline ends. CDR3 size: 18 residues.

The V and J genes are TRBV4-2 and TRBJ1-5; 9 bases agree with TRBD1. Germline lookup yields CDR1 LGHNA and CDR2 YNFKEQ. Germline trimming cut 1 base from V and 1 base from J; bases unmatched to any gene: 5. The CDR3 runs to 17 residues. CDR3 amino acids: CASSQGVQGASNQPQHF. In DNA, the CDR3 is TGTGCCAGCAGCCAAGGAGTACAGGGGGCGAGCAATCAGCCCCAGCATTTT.

The V gene is TRBV28, the J gene TRBJ2-7; TRBD2 aligns across 16 bases. V lost 3 bases and J lost 2; bases outside the gene matches: 4. The germline V gene has CDR1 MDHEN and CDR2 SYDVKM. CDR3 length: 17 amino acids. The CDR3 coding sequence is TGTGCCAGCAGTTTCTGGGGACTAGCGGGAGGGCCCTACGAGCAGTACTTC. Translated: CASSFWGLAGGPYEQYF. The full variable domain, completed using reference TRBV28 and TRBJ2-7, is DVKVTQSSRYLVKRTGEKVFLECVQDMDHENMFWYRQDPGLGLRLIYFSYDVKMKEKGDIPEGYSVSREKKERFSLILESASTNQTSMYLCASSFWGLAGGPYEQYFGPGTRLTVT.

The rearrangement joins TRBV15 to TRBJ1-1; no firm D call. Trimming took 0 bases from V and 4 from J, leaving 12 bases between them. CDR3 size: 15 residues. The germline V gene encodes CDR1 LNHNV and CDR2 YYDKDF (reference sequence). The CDR3 bases are TGTGCCACCAGCAGAGATCCCGGGGTAAGCACTGAAGCTTTCTTT. Its translation is CATSRDPGVSTEAFF. Based on the CDR3 plus reference TRBV15 and TRBJ1-1, the full variable domain is DAMVIQNPRYQVTQFGKPVTLSCSQTLNHNVMYWYQQKSSQAPKLLFHYYDKDFNNEADTPDNFQSRRPNTSFCFLDIRSPGLGDTAMYLCATSRDPGVSTEAFFGQGTRLTVV.

This chain uses TRBV24-1 with TRBJ1-4; 7 bases line up with TRBD1. Germline CDR1 KGHDR, CDR2 SFDVKD. The V and J ends lost 3 bases and 8 bases, in that order; junction bases with no gene match: 8. CDR3 size: 15 residues. CDR3 sequence: CATSDTGVAGEKLFF. The CDR3 region has the DNA TGTGCCACCAGTGATACAGGGGTAGCTGGAGAAAAACTGTTTTTT.

V usage is TRBV19 and J usage is TRBJ2-5; 8 positions match TRBD1. This CDR3 contains 14 residues. V lost 5 bases and J lost 5; bases outside the gene matches: 7. The germline V gene encodes CDR1 LNHDA and CDR2 SQIVND (reference sequence). CDR3 coding DNA: TGTGCCAGTAGTTCGACAGGGGTCAGGGAGACCCAGTACTTC. Translated: CASSSTGVRETQYF.

This clone came up a few times. This chain joins TRBV7-2 and TRBJ1-1, with D unresolved. Per germline, CDR1 SGHTA and CDR2 FQGNSA. This CDR3 contains 13 residues. Between the trimmed V and J ends, which lost 3 bases and 1 base, there was a span of 6 bases. CDR3 in DNA: TGTGCCAGCAGCTTGCGGGGGAACACTGAAGCTTTCTTT. Residues: CASSLRGNTEAFF.

The chain uses TRBV6-5 and TRBJ1-6; TRBD1 matches 7 bases. CDR1 is MNHEY, CDR2 SVGAGI, per germline. J was trimmed by 4 bases and V by 7 bases; bases with no gene match: 7. The CDR3 sequence is 15 residues long. CDR3 region: CASNLGQRYNSPLHF. CDR3 nucleotide sequence: TGTGCCAGCAATTTGGGACAGAGGTATAATTCACCCCTCCACTTT.

This chain links TRBV5-1 with TRBJ2-1, with D possibly being TRBD1 (8 bases). Germline CDR1 is SGHRS and CDR2 is YFSETQ. The CDR3 runs to 14 residues. V lost 1 base, J lost 5 bases, and 10 bases lay in between. The CDR3 DNA reads TGCGCCAGCAGCTTGACAGGGGGGGACAATGAGCAGTTCTTC. The encoded protein is CASSLTGGDNEQFF.

The chain recombines TRBV29-1 with TRBJ2-1; 12 nucleotides align to TRBD2. The V gene's germline CDR1 is SQVTM and CDR2 ANQGSEA. The CDR3 covers 12 residues. With V trimmed by 7 bases and J by 10 bases, 5 bases remained unmatched. This CDR3 reads CSGLAGVGEQFF. The CDR3 coding sequence is TGCAGCGGACTAGCGGGAGTAGGAGAGCAGTTCTTC.

The chain uses TRBV3-1 (or the pseudogene TRBV3-2) and TRBJ1-2; 10 nucleotides align to TRBD1. There are 15 residues in the CDR3. J was trimmed by 4 bases and V by 3 bases; bases with no gene match: 5. The germline CDR1 and CDR2 sequences are LGHDT and YNNKEL (reference sequence). The CDR3 here is CASSQGTGVGYGYTF. The CDR3 DNA reads TGTGCCAGCAGCCAGGGGACAGGGGTGGGCTATGGCTACACCTTC.

The chain carries TRBV15 and TRBJ2-7; 11 bases match TRBD2. This CDR3 has 15 residues. Germline CDR1 and CDR2: LNHNV and YYDKDF (reference sequence). The ends lost 8 bases at V and 1 base at J; junction bases unmatched: 7. DNA of the CDR3: TGTGCCACCCGCCCATTAGCGGGGGGGTCCTACGAGCAGTACTTC. This sequence encodes CATRPLAGGSYEQYF.

The rearrangement links TRBV29-1 to TRBJ2-5; maybe TRBD1 (5 bases). The CDR3 has 11 amino acids. Trimming left V 4 bases short and J 3 bases short, with 6 bases between. Per the germline V gene, CDR1 is SQVTM and CDR2 is ANQGSEA. CDR3 DNA sequence: TGCAGCGTTGCCAGGGAAGAGACCCAGTACTTC. It encodes CSVAREETQYF.

This chain connects TRBV19 to TRBJ1-5; 10 bases match TRBD1. The V gene's germline CDR1 is LNHDA and CDR2 SQIVND (reference sequence). With V trimmed by 7 bases and J by 6 bases, 6 bases remained unmatched. This CDR3 contains 14 residues. The CDR3 spells CASTRGTGVQPQHF. In DNA form, the CDR3 reads TGTGCCAGTACGAGGGGGACAGGGGTTCAGCCCCAGCATTTT.

V gene TRBV5-1 combines with J gene TRBJ2-7; no reliable D call. V was cut by 2 bases and J by 0 bases, with 6 bases left in between. The CDR3 has 13 residues. Germline values: CDR1 SGHRS, CDR2 YFSETQ. The CDR3 protein is CASSFPSSYEQYF. CDR3 nucleotide sequence: TGCGCCAGCAGCTTTCCCAGCTCCTACGAGCAGTACTTC.

The chain is built from TRBV7-8 and TRBJ2-7; 10 bases are shared with TRBD2. The CDR3 is 15 residues long. From germline, CDR1 is SGHVS and CDR2 FQNEAQ. V was clipped by 5 bases and J by 3 bases; unmatched bases: 7. The CDR3 loop is CASSEASGGYYEQYF. The CDR3 DNA is TGTGCCAGCAGCGAGGCTAGCGGGGGCTACTACGAGCAGTACTTC. Using reference TRBV7-8 and TRBJ2-7 for the parts outside the CDR3, the full variable domain is GAGVSQSPRYKVAKRGQDVALRCDPISGHVSLFWYQQALGQGPEFLTYFQNEAQLDKSGLPSDRFFAERPEGSVSTLKIQRTQQEDSAVYLCASSEASGGYYEQYFGPGTRLTVT.